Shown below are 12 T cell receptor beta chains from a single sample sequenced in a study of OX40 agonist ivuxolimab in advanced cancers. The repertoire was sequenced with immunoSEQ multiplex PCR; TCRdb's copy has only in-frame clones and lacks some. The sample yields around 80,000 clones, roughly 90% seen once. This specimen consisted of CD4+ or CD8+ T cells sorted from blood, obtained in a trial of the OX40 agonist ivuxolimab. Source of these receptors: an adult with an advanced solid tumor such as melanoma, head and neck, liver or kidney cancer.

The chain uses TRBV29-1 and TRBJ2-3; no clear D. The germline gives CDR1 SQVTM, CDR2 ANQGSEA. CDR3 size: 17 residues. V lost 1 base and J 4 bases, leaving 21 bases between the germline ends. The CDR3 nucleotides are TGCAGCGTTGAAGGCCGCCGTAACGTCAACGGGCCAGATACGCAGTATTTT. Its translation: CSVEGRRNVNGPDTQYF.

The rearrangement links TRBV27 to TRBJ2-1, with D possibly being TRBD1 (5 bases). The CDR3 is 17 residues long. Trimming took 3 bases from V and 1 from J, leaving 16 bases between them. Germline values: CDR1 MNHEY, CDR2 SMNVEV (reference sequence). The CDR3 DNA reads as TGTGCCAGCAGTTTGGGTTCCCAGGGAAGTTCCTACAATGAGCAGTTCTTC. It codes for CASSLGSQGSSYNEQFF.

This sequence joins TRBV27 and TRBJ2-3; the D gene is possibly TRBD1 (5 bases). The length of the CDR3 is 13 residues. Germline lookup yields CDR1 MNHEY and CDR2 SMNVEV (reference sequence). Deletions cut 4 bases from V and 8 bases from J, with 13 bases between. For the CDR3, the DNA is TGTGCCAGCAGTTCGATGGACAAATCTACGCAGTATTTT. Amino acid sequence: CASSSMDKSTQYF.

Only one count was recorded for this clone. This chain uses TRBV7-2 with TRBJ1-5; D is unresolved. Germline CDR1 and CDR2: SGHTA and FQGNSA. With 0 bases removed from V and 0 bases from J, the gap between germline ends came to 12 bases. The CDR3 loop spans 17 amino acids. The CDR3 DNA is TGTGCCAGCAGCTTAGCGTTTAGGGAGAATAGCAATCAGCCCCAGCATTTT. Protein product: CASSLAFRENSNQPQHF.

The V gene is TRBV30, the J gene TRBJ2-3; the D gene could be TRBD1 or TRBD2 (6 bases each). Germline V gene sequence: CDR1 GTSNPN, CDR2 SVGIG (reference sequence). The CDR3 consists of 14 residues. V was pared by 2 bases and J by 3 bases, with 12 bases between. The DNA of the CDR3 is TGTGCCTGGAGTTTGGGGGGCACGACAGATACGCAGTATTTT. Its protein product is CAWSLGGTTDTQYF. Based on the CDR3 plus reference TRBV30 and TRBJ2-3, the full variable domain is SQTIHQWPATLVQPVGSPLSLECTVEGTSNPNLYWYRQAAGRGLQLLFYSVGIGQISSEVPQNLSASRPQDRQFILSSKKLLLSDSGFYLCAWSLGGTTDTQYFGPGTRLTVL.

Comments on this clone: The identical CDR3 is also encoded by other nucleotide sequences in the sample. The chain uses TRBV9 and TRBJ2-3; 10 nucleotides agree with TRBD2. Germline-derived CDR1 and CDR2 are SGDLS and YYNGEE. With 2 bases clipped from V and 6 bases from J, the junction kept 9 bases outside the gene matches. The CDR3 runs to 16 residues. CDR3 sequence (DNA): TGTGCCAGCAGCGTTGGAGATAGCGGGAGGCGGGATACGCAGTATTTT. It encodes CASSVGDSGRRDTQYF.

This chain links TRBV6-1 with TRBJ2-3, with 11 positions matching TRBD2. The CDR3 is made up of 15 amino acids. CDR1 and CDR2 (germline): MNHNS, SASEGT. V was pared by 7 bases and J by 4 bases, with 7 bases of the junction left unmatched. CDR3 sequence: CASTVTSGAADTQYF. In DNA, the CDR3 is TGTGCCAGCACTGTGACTAGCGGGGCGGCAGATACGCAGTATTTT.

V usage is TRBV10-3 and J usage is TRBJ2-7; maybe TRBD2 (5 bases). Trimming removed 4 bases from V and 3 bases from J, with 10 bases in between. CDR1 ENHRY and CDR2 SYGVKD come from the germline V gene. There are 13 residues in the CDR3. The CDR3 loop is CAISVVSDYEQYF. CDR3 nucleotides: TGTGCCATCAGTGTAGTTAGCGACTACGAGCAGTACTTC.

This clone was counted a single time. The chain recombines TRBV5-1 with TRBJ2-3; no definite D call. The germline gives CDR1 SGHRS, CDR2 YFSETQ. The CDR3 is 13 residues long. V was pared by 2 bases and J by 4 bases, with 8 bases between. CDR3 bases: TGCGCCAGCAGCTTAGCTGCGGCAGATACGCAGTATTTT. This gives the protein CASSLAAADTQYF.

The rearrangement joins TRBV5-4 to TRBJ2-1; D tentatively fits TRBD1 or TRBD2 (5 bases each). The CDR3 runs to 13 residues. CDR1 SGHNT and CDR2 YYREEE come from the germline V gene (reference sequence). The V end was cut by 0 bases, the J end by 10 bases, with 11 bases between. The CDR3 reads CASSLGGVYEQFF. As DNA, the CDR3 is TGTGCCAGCAGCTTGGGAGGGGTTTACGAGCAGTTCTTC.

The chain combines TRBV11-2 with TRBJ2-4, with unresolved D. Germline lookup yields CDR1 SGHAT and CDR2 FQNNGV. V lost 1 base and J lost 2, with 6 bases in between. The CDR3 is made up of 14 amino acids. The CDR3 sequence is CASSLAQSKNIQYF. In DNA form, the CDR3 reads TGTGCCAGCAGCTTAGCACAGTCCAAAAACATTCAGTACTTC.

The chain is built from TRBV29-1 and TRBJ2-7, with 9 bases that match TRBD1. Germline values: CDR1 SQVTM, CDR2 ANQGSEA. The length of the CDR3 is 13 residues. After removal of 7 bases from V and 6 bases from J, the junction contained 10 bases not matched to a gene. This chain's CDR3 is CSGQGGPLTEQYF. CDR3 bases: TGCAGCGGACAGGGGGGCCCCCTTACCGAGCAGTACTTC.